This T cell receptor beta chain comes out of a study of blood T cell repertoires in COVID-19. Study-wide background: PBMCs, B-cell-depleted T cells, or T cells provided the cDNA or gDNA that made up the material.

The CDR3 has 13 residues. V lost 5 bases to trimming and J lost 4 bases, with 8 bases between them. Germline CDR1 LNHDA, CDR2 SQIVND (reference sequence). The table came from immunoSEQ multiplex PCR; TCRdb's copy has only in-frame clones and leaves some out. The data contain 200,000 to 250,000 clones, roughly 85% of them singletons. The TCR sequence derives from a woman aged 80 or over with acute or convalescent COVID-19. This chain uses TRBV19 with TRBJ1-4; maybe TRBD1 (6 bases). Sample: peripheral blood. CDR3 DNA: TGTGCCAGTAGTGGCAGGGGTAATGAAAAACTGTTTTTT. Translation: CASSGRGNEKLFF.